This TCR beta chain was obtained from a study of tumor and adjacent non-tumor tissue in lung cancer. Across the whole study: Aged about 30 to 76 years, patients included 10 men and 4 to 6 women with stage I to III disease. Study-level results: Significantly higher TCR diversity was found in tumor than normal lung. In normal lung, the top 100 clones were significantly more dominant than in tumor.

About this clonotype: The antigen is undetermined. This CDR3 is missing its conserved last phenylalanine or tryptophan, likely due to a read error. Because the CDR3's place on the DNA is in doubt, the DNA is left out and the CDR3 is given as listed by TCRdb.

A modified ARM-PCR protocol with three rounds of nested PCR amplified TCRbeta. One entry per CDR3 protein, called by TCRdb with MiXCR from the multiplex PCR reads. The profile shows 75,000 to 90,000 distinct CDR3 sequences, more than 75% of them singletons. The template was RNA from unsorted bulk tissue. This non-tumor lung sample came from over 3 cm beyond the tumor edge. The CDR3 has 16 amino acids, counting both end residues. The sequencing sample was made of distant non-tumor lung tissue. The chain couples TRBV12-3 or TRBV12-4 to TRBJ2-7; the table's D call, TRBD1, was not checked against the DNA. The receptor was derived from a woman aged 50 to 65 with non-small cell lung cancer. CDR3 sequence: CASSLALRGLENEQHL.